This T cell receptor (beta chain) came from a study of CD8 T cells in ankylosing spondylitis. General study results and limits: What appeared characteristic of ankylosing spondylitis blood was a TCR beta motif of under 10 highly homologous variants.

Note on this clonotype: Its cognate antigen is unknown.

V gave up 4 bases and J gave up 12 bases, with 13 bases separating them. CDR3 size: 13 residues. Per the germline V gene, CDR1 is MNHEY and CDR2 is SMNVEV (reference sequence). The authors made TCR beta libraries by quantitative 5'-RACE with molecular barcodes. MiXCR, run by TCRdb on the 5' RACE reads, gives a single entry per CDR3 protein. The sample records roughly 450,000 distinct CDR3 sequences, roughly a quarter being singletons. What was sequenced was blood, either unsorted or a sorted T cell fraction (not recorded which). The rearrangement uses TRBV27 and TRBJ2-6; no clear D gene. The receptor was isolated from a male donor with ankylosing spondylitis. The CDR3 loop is CASSYRPAGVLTF. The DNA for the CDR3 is TGTGCCAGCAGTTACCGACCCGCTGGCGTCCTGACTTTC.